The 29 T cell receptor beta chains in this list originate from one sample, sequenced in a study of blood T cells in healthy people across ages. A second PCR of 7 to 11 cycles used a sample-barcoded 5' primer and a J-beta primer mix. Each CDR3 protein gets one entry after TCRdb re-called the 5' RACE reads with MiXCR. The repertoire holds 540,000 or so distinct CDR3 sequences, with roughly 43% as singletons. Sequences were obtained from blood. The receptors here all came from an elderly man in good health.

This clonotype has just a few counts. This chain uses TRBV20-1 with TRBJ1-1; D unclear. Trimming left V 2 bases short and J 5 bases short, with 3 bases between. Germline values: CDR1 DFQATT, CDR2 SNEGSKA (reference sequence). The CDR3 is made up of 10 amino acids. CDR3 sequence reads: CSARHTEAFF. In nucleotides, the CDR3 is TGCAGTGCTAGACATACTGAAGCTTTCTTT.

Points on this clonotype: Germline is not matched at one junction end, which may reflect a read error. The chain carries TRBV10-2 and TRBJ1-2, with D possibly matching TRBD1 (6 bases). The CDR3 is 13 residues long. The germline gives CDR1 WSHSY, CDR2 SAAADI. This CDR3 reads CTSSAQGTYGYTF. In DNA, the CDR3 is TGCACCAGCAGTGCACAGGGTACCTATGGCTACACCTTC.

The chain couples TRBV9 to TRBJ1-2; D remains unclear. The CDR3 spans 15 residues. Germline V gene lookup returns CDR1 SGDLS and CDR2 YYNGEE. The V gene lost 4 bases and the J gene lost 5 bases, with 18 bases spanning the gap. Here the CDR3 DNA reads TGTGCCAGCAGCTCCCCAAGGCGCGGGGAATATGGCTACACCTTC. Protein: CASSSPRRGEYGYTF.

The chain couples TRBV27 to TRBJ2-7; 9 nucleotides line up with TRBD2. With 6 bases clipped from V and 7 bases from J, the junction kept 10 bases outside the gene matches. Per the germline V gene, CDR1 is MNHEY and CDR2 is SMNVEV (reference sequence). The CDR3 consists of 14 residues. The CDR3 DNA reads as TGTGCCAGCAGCCGCCGGCGGGAGGGGGGTGAGCAGTACTTC. This codes for CASSRRREGGEQYF.

This clonotype was counted a few times. This chain connects TRBV12-3 or TRBV12-4 to TRBJ2-1, with D tentatively TRBD1 (5 bases). This CDR3 spans 15 amino acids. V gave up 3 bases and J gave up 7 bases, with 16 bases separating them. CDR3: CASSFGRLGPNEQFF. CDR3 DNA sequence: TGTGCCAGCAGTTTTGGTCGTTTGGGGCCGAATGAGCAGTTCTTC.

This clonotype occurred a few times. CDR3: CASSYTTGTGAKQYF. The CDR3 DNA reads TGTGCCAGCAGTTACACTACCGGGACAGGGGCCAAGCAGTACTTC. This chain uses TRBV6-6 with TRBJ2-5, with TRBD1 identical over 10 bases. Trimming cost V 2 bases and J 11 bases; bases outside gene matches: 11. The CDR3 spans 15 residues. Germline CDR1 and CDR2: MNHNY and SVGAGI (reference sequence).

This clonotype appeared many times. The chain uses TRBV29-1 and TRBJ2-3, with TRBD2 matching over 10 bases. This CDR3 spans 14 amino acids. Germline values: CDR1 SQVTM, CDR2 ANQGSEA. Germline trimming cut 4 bases from V and 3 bases from J; bases unmatched to any gene: 4. Here the CDR3 reads CSVAASGSTDTQYF. Written as DNA, the CDR3 is TGCAGCGTTGCGGCTAGCGGGAGTACAGATACGCAGTATTTT.

This chain joins TRBV3-1 and TRBJ2-5; D is ambiguous. The CDR3 runs to 15 residues. Trimming pared 4 bases from V and 11 bases from J, leaving 23 bases between. CDR1 LGHDT and CDR2 YNNKEL come from the germline V gene (reference sequence). The CDR3 sequence is CASSPRAETHNEQYF. In nucleotides, the CDR3 is TGTGCCAGCAGCCCAAGGGCAGAGACACACAATGAGCAGTACTTC.

The rearrangement uses TRBV20-1 and TRBJ1-1; D is ambiguous. The CDR3 runs to 14 residues. The V end lost 5 bases, the J end lost 7 bases, and 20 bases lay between the germline ends. Germline-derived CDR1 and CDR2 are DFQATT and SNEGSKA (reference sequence). The CDR3 sequence: CSAGARLPGFEAFF. As DNA, the CDR3 is TGCAGTGCTGGAGCCCGCCTCCCCGGGTTTGAAGCTTTCTTT.

The chain employs TRBV12-3 or TRBV12-4 and TRBJ2-7; 9 bases are a match to TRBD2. Trimming cost V 3 bases and J 0 bases; bases outside gene matches: 3. CDR3 size: 15 residues. The CDR3 sequence is CASSFPSGTSYEQYF. For the CDR3, the DNA is TGTGCCAGCAGTTTCCCTAGCGGGACCTCCTACGAGCAGTACTTC.

This clonotype appeared a few times. V usage is TRBV20-1 and J usage is TRBJ2-7, with D possibly called TRBD1 or TRBD2 (6 bases each). The J call could be wrong; TRBJ2-5 is a better fit for the DNA end. CDR3 length equals 15 residues. CDR1 is DFQATT, CDR2 SNEGSKA, per germline (reference sequence). The CDR3 loop is CSANLRGGSGETQYF. DNA for the CDR3: TGCAGTGCTAACCTCCGAGGGGGGTCCGGGGAGACCCAGTACTTC.

The chain combines TRBV11-1 with TRBJ2-5, with 9 positions matching TRBD1. The CDR3 is 16 amino acids. CDR1 and CDR2 (germline): SGHAT, FQDESV (reference sequence). The V and J ends lost 0 bases and 3 bases, in that order; junction bases with no gene match: 5. CDR3 in amino acids: CASSLAGTGTEETQYF. The DNA of the CDR3 is TGTGCCAGCAGCTTAGCGGGGACAGGGACCGAAGAGACCCAGTACTTC.

V and J are TRBV7-3 and TRBJ2-6; either TRBD1 or TRBD2 may fit D (5 bases each). Per germline, CDR1 SGHTA and CDR2 FQGTGA. The CDR3 is made up of 17 amino acids. The V end lost 6 bases, the J end lost 0 bases, and 15 bases lay between the germline ends. In DNA, the CDR3 is TGTGCCAGCAGAGATGAGGGGCGAGGCTCTGGGGCCAACGTCCTGACTTTC. This codes for CASRDEGRGSGANVLTF. The full variable domain, completed using reference TRBV7-3 and TRBJ2-6, is GAGVSQTPSNKVTEKGKYVELRCDPISGHTALYWYRQSLGQGPEFLIYFQGTGAADDSGLPNDRFFAVRPEGSVSTLKIQRTERGDSAVYLCASRDEGRGSGANVLTFGAGSRLTVL.

On this clonotype itself: A much larger clone lies one base from this, so it may be a read error. This rearrangement joins TRBV6-5 to TRBJ2-5, with D possibly TRBD2 on 6 matching bases. Germline V CDR1 and CDR2: MNHEY, SVGAGI. This CDR3 spans 16 amino acids. V dropped 0 bases and J dropped 11 bases, with 22 bases sitting between them. CDR3 in DNA: TGTGCCAGCAGTTACTCGCGGGGAACCCTATCCAATGAGCAGTACTTC. Amino acids: CASSYSRGTLSNEQYF.

A few counts support this clonotype. Just one base apart from a much larger clone, this may be a read error. The chain links TRBV29-1 to TRBJ2-1; tentatively, D is TRBD2 (6 bases). V lost 6 bases and J lost 0, with 15 bases in between. The CDR3 totals 15 residues. Germline CDR1 and CDR2: SQVTM and ANQGSEA. DNA of the CDR3: TGCAGCGTGGTAAAAGGGAGGAGCTCCTACAATGAGCAGTTCTTC. This gives the protein CSVVKGRSSYNEQFF.

This sequence joins TRBV10-3 and TRBJ2-1; D uncertain. This CDR3 contains 15 residues. Deletions cut 4 bases from V and 2 bases from J, with 12 bases between. The germline CDR1 and CDR2 sequences are ENHRY and SYGVKD. The CDR3 loop reads CAISGSGAAYNEQFF. The DNA of the CDR3 is TGTGCCATCAGTGGTTCAGGCGCTGCCTACAATGAGCAGTTCTTC.

The V call is TRBV30, the J call TRBJ1-2, with 8 nucleotides matching TRBD1. V dropped 3 bases and J dropped 1; count of bases not matched to a gene: 4. Germline V gives CDR1 GTSNPN, CDR2 SVGIG (reference sequence). This CDR3 has 14 residues. CDR3 amino acids: CAWSLTGGNYGYTF. The DNA of the CDR3 is TGTGCCTGGAGCCTCACAGGGGGTAACTATGGCTACACCTTC. The full variable domain, completed using reference TRBV30 and TRBJ1-2, is SQTIHQWPATLVQPVGSPLSLECTVEGTSNPNLYWYRQAAGRGLQLLFYSVGIGQISSEVPQNLSASRPQDRQFILSSKKLLLSDSGFYLCAWSLTGGNYGYTFGSGTRLTVV.

The chain is built from TRBV29-1 and TRBJ2-3; 12 positions match TRBD2. The V segment lost 6 bases and the J segment 2 bases; nucleotides outside the gene matches: 6. The CDR3 sequence is 15 residues long. Germline V gene lookup returns CDR1 SQVTM and CDR2 ANQGSEA. The CDR3 here is CSVGTSGPYTDTQYF. The CDR3 bases are TGCAGCGTCGGGACTAGCGGGCCTTACACAGATACGCAGTATTTT.

This clonotype was seen a single time. The chain couples TRBV20-1 to TRBJ2-1; D remains unclear. Trimming removed 1 base from V and 1 base from J, with 8 bases in between. Germline CDR1 is DFQATT and CDR2 is SNEGSKA (reference sequence). The length of the CDR3 is 14 residues. The DNA for the CDR3 is TGCAGTGCTAGAGTCCCGCGTTCCTACAATGAGCAGTTCTTC. It encodes CSARVPRSYNEQFF.

Ten or more counts support this clonotype. The chain combines TRBV29-1 with TRBJ2-7; D is tentatively TRBD1 or TRBD2 (6 bases each). This CDR3 has 15 amino acids. The V gene lost 5 bases and the J gene lost 0 bases, with 17 bases spanning the gap. Germline V gene sequence: CDR1 SQVTM, CDR2 ANQGSEA. For the CDR3, the DNA is TGCAGCGTTAAAAAGGGGGGCGGCGGCTCCTACGAGCAGTACTTC. Its protein product is CSVKKGGGGSYEQYF.

Concerning this clonotype itself: A junction boundary mismatches the germline segment, possibly from a read error. V usage is TRBV30 and J usage is TRBJ2-1; D is tentatively TRBD1 or TRBD2 (5 bases each). Per germline, CDR1 GTSNPN and CDR2 SVGIG (reference sequence). The CDR3 spans 14 residues. The DNA of the CDR3 is TGTGCCTGGAGAGGCCGGGGCTCCTGCAATGAGCAGTTCTTC. Its translation: CAWRGRGSCNEQFF.

This clonotype was detected ten times or more. This sequence joins TRBV29-1 and TRBJ2-3; D is undetermined. The CDR3 spans 13 residues. Per germline, CDR1 SQVTM and CDR2 ANQGSEA. Trimming pared 2 bases from V and 2 bases from J, leaving 8 bases between. The CDR3 DNA reads as TGCAGCGTTGAAAAGGGTTCCACAGATACGCAGTATTTT. It encodes CSVEKGSTDTQYF.

The chain recombines TRBV24-1 with TRBJ2-7; D unclear. The CDR3 is made up of 15 amino acids. V dropped 2 bases and J dropped 0 bases, with 10 bases sitting between them. Germline V lookup: CDR1 KGHDR, CDR2 SFDVKD. CDR3 nucleotide sequence: TGTGCCACCAGTGATTCCTCGGGTCCCTCCTACGAGCAGTACTTC. This gives the protein CATSDSSGPSYEQYF.

V and J are TRBV6-6 and TRBJ1-6; no reliable D call. CDR1 is MNHNY, CDR2 SVGAGI, per germline (reference sequence). The CDR3 totals 14 residues. This chain's CDR3 is CASRAGELVSPLHF. In nucleotides, the CDR3 is TGTGCTAGCCGGGCCGGGGAATTAGTTTCACCCCTCCACTTT.

This clonotype is deemed medium-sized. The chain is built from TRBV12-3 or TRBV12-4 and TRBJ2-5, with 8 bases lining up with TRBD2. V lost 2 bases, J lost 2 bases, and 4 bases stayed unmatched. The CDR3 is 15 residues long. CDR3 sequence reads: CASSLFQREQETQYF. In nucleotides, the CDR3 is TGTGCCAGCAGTTTATTCCAGCGGGAGCAAGAGACCCAGTACTTC.

V and J are TRBV30 and TRBJ2-1; perhaps D is TRBD1 or TRBD2 (5 bases each). The CDR3 loop spans 16 amino acids. Deletions cut 0 bases from V and 2 bases from J, with 14 bases between. The V gene's germline CDR1 is GTSNPN and CDR2 SVGIG (reference sequence). For the CDR3, the DNA is TGTGCCTGGAGTGTAGGGGACCGCGGCACCTACAATGAGCAGTTCTTC. Translating gives CAWSVGDRGTYNEQFF.

The rearrangement uses TRBV6-5 and TRBJ2-4; weak D call: TRBD1 (6 bases). V gave up 5 bases and J gave up 0 bases, with 11 bases separating them. Germline assignment: CDR1 MNHEY and CDR2 SVGAGI. This CDR3 region has 15 residues. This CDR3 is CASSPTGSAKNIQYF. The DNA of the CDR3 is TGTGCCAGCAGTCCGACAGGCTCAGCCAAAAACATTCAGTACTTC.

This clonotype was counted a few times. The J gene is TRBJ2-5, the V gene TRBV3-1, with TRBD2 matching 7 bases. This CDR3 is built from 16 residues. The V gene's germline CDR1 is LGHDT and CDR2 YNNKEL (reference sequence). After removal of 4 bases from V and 11 bases from J, the junction contained 19 bases not matched to a gene. The CDR3 reads CASSPERGPNLDGQYF. CDR3 sequence (DNA): TGTGCCAGCAGCCCCGAGCGGGGCCCTAACCTCGACGGGCAGTACTTC.

The chain recombines TRBV7-9 with TRBJ1-2, with 7 bases that match TRBD1. The CDR3 runs 14 residues. CDR1 SEHNR and CDR2 FQNEAQ come from the germline V gene (reference sequence). Losses at the gene ends were 1 base for V and 8 bases for J; bases not matched to a gene: 7. DNA of the CDR3: TGTGCCAGCAGCTTAGGGGACAGCTTAGAGGGCTACACCTTC. It codes for CASSLGDSLEGYTF.